The present TCR beta chain was sequenced within a study of shared clonotypes between healthy human individuals. Looking at the study overall: With ages of 18 to 49, the donors were two women and a few men.

Positive CCR7 selection of CD45RO-negative cells yielded the naive CD8 cells, and terminally differentiated effector memory CD45RA+ cells were excluded. General observations from the study: Few donors restricted represented genetic and exposure-history diversity. In contrast to clonotypes shared by all four donors, non-shared clonotypes had lower generation probabilities. Larger estimated richness was generally recorded for naive subsets relative to memory subsets.

Using immunoSEQ multiplex PCR, the repertoire was profiled, and TCRdb retains in-frame clones only, with some absent. The sample includes hundreds of thousands of clones, about 95% seen only once; the top ten take approximately 0.12%. This clone was detected only once. Its antigen is still unknown. The receptor's source is a young woman in good health. The sequencing sample was made of naive CD8+ T cells sorted from blood.

The CDR3 region is CASSYHDGDSYEQYF. The CDR3 DNA is TGTGCCAGCAGTTACCACGACGGGGATTCCTACGAGCAGTACTTC. The J gene is TRBJ2-7, the V gene TRBV6-5; a weak D match, TRBD2 (5 bases). Trimming took 2 bases from V and 1 from J, leaving 12 bases between them. Germline V gene data show CDR1 as MNHEY and CDR2 as SVGAGI. The CDR3 covers 15 residues.